These 9 T cell receptor beta chains share one sample of origin, sequenced in a study of blood T cells in healthy people across ages. The authors ran a second PCR of roughly 6 to 11 cycles using a sample-barcoded 5' primer and a J-beta primer mix. In TCRdb, the 5' RACE reads were re-called with MiXCR into one record per CDR3 protein. Here the sample spans around 1.5 million distinct CDR3 sequences, about 35% being singletons. Material: blood. The receptors were gathered from a woman in her 30s in good health.

The CDR3 protein is CSGAGADTQYF. CDR3 nucleotides: TGCAGTGGGGCGGGCGCAGATACGCAGTATTTT. The rearrangement joins TRBV20-1 to TRBJ2-3, with D possibly being TRBD2 (5 bases). V was shortened by 7 bases and J by 4 bases, with 9 bases between the two germline ends. This CDR3 contains 11 residues. Looked up from germline, CDR1 is DFQATT and CDR2 is SNEGSKA (reference sequence).

The CDR3 DNA reads TGCGCCAGCAGCCCGACCCGGCACTACACAGATACGCAGTATTTT. Protein sequence: CASSPTRHYTDTQYF. The chain is built from TRBV4-1 and TRBJ2-3; the D is unclear. This CDR3 region has 15 residues. V was pared by 4 bases and J by 2 bases, with 13 bases between. Germline V gene lookup returns CDR1 MGHRA and CDR2 YSYEKL.

This clonotype is a singleton in its sample. A junction boundary mismatches the germline segment, possibly from a read error. V gene TRBV27 combines with J gene TRBJ2-7; TRBD2 matches 8 bases. CDR3 length: 17 amino acids. Germline V gene lookup returns CDR1 MNHEY and CDR2 SMNVEV (reference sequence). The CDR3 sequence is CANSPRRTSGLSYEQYF. CDR3 nucleotides: TGTGCCAACAGTCCCCGGCGAACTAGCGGACTCTCCTACGAGCAGTACTTC.

This clonotype was seen at least ten times. The gene calls are TRBV10-3 and TRBJ2-7, with 8 bases that match TRBD2. The CDR3 contains 16 residues. J was trimmed by 0 bases and V by 3 bases; bases with no gene match: 7. The germline V gene encodes CDR1 ENHRY and CDR2 SYGVKD. CDR3 residues: CAISETGLESSYEQYF. In nucleotides, the CDR3 is TGTGCCATCAGTGAAACGGGACTAGAGAGCTCCTACGAGCAGTACTTC.

The chain employs TRBV29-1 and TRBJ1-2, with a weak D call TRBD1 (5 bases). Trimming shortened V by 0 bases and J by 8 bases, and 7 bases separated the two germline ends. There are 11 residues in the CDR3. Germline V gives CDR1 SQVTM, CDR2 ANQGSEA. The CDR3 is CSVEDREGYTF. The DNA for the CDR3 is TGCAGCGTTGAAGACAGGGAAGGCTACACCTTC.

The chain employs TRBV2 and TRBJ2-5; weak D call: TRBD1 (5 bases). The end of the DNA is better explained by TRBJ2-7, so the J call may be wrong. The germline gives CDR1 SNHLY, CDR2 FYNNEI. CDR3 size: 11 residues. The CDR3 nucleotides are TGTGCCAGCACCAAGGACAACGAGCAGTACTTC. Its translation: CASTKDNEQYF.

The chain employs TRBV27 and TRBJ2-1; D uncertain. CDR1 and CDR2 from the germline V gene are MNHEY and SMNVEV (reference sequence). The V and J ends lost 4 bases and 4 bases respectively, with 11 bases between them. This CDR3 spans 14 amino acids. The DNA for the CDR3 is TGTGCCAGCAGTTCCGCCCTAGTGTACAATGAGCAGTTCTTC. Translating it yields CASSSALVYNEQFF.

The chain employs TRBV4-2 and TRBJ2-1; 7 bases agree with TRBD2. V lost 0 bases, J lost 5 bases, and 7 bases stayed unmatched. The CDR3 contains 16 residues. Germline values: CDR1 LGHNA, CDR2 YNFKEQ. DNA for the CDR3: TGTGCCAGCAGCCAAGATAATCCAGCGGGAAACAATGAGCAGTTCTTC. Protein product: CASSQDNPAGNNEQFF.

This chain joins TRBV4-1 and TRBJ2-5; possible D gene TRBD1, 5 bases. This CDR3 region has 15 residues. The V and J ends lost 0 bases and 5 bases respectively, with 13 bases between them. The germline CDR1 and CDR2 sequences are MGHRA and YSYEKL. The CDR3 DNA is TGCGCCAGCAGCCAAGATGCAGGGTATCTTGAGACCCAGTACTTC. The encoded protein is CASSQDAGYLETQYF.